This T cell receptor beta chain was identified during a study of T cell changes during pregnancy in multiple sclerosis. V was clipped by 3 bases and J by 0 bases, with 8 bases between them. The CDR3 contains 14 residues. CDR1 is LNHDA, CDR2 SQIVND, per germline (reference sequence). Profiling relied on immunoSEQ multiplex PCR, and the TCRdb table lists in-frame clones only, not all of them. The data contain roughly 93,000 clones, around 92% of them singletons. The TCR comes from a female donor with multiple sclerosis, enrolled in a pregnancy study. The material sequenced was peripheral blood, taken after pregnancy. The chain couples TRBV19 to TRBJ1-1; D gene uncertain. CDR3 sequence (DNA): TGTGCCAGTAGTATTGTTCCAATGAACACTGAAGCTTTCTTT. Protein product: CASSIVPMNTEAFF.